A selection of T cell receptor beta chains follows, all from one sample in a study of shared clonotypes between healthy human individuals. TCRdb keeps only in-frame clones here, not all; method: immunoSEQ multiplex PCR. Here the sample spans some 1,900,000 clones, 85% to 95% being singletons. The sequenced material came from naive CD8+ T cells sorted from blood. These TCRs come from a man aged 18-30 years in good health. Both conserved end residues are part of each CDR3. The D gene is left open where the match is weak. Size is omitted from some rows. Given values are once, few, many or a class for expanded clones.

cdr3_length	v_call	d_call	j_call	clone_size	cdr3_aa	cdr3_nt
14	TRBV9	TRBD2	TRBJ2-7	NA	CASSVVAGGYEQYF	TGTGCCAGCAGCGTAGTGGCGGGAGGCTACGAGCAGTACTTC
14	TRBV6-1	TRBD1	TRBJ2-7	NA	CATNYRTGWDEQYF	TGTGCCACCAACTACCGGACAGGGTGGGACGAGCAGTACTTC
15	TRBV5-5	TRBD2	TRBJ2-2	NA	CASSLDLADTGELFF	TGTGCCAGCAGCTTAGATCTAGCGGACACCGGGGAGCTGTTTTTT
15	TRBV13	TRBD1	TRBJ1-3	NA	CASSLGGRGRNTIYF	TGTGCCAGCAGCCTGGGGGGCAGGGGGAGAAACACCATATATTTT
15	TRBV6-1	NA	TRBJ2-1	once	CASSEGASHYNEQFF	TGTGCCAGCAGTGAAGGCGCCTCCCACTACAATGAGCAGTTCTTC
15	TRBV10-2	NA	TRBJ1-2	NA	CASSDGISSGYGYTF	TGCGCCAGCAGTGACGGGATAAGTAGCGGCTATGGCTACACCTTC
13	TRBV9	NA	TRBJ1-4	once	CASSTTVNEKLFF	TGTGCCAGCAGCACGACAGTTAATGAAAAACTGTTTTTT
16	TRBV4-1	TRBD1	TRBJ1-5	NA	CASSRHQGAGNQPQHF	TGCGCCAGCAGCCGCCATCAGGGGGCCGGAAATCAGCCCCAGCATTTT
17	TRBV4-1	NA	TRBJ2-1	NA	CASSQVPAEFPYNEQFF	TGCGCCAGCAGCCAAGTCCCAGCGGAGTTTCCCTACAATGAGCAGTTCTTC
17	TRBV28	TRBD2	TRBJ2-1	NA	CASSDPVPLAGYNEQFF	TGTGCCAGCAGTGACCCCGTGCCCCTAGCGGGGTACAATGAGCAGTTCTTC
14	TRBV6-5	NA	TRBJ1-2	NA	CASSYSGRGYGYTF	TGTGCCAGCAGTTACTCGGGCAGGGGCTATGGCTACACCTTC
11	TRBV19	TRBD1	TRBJ2-7	few	CASQTGNEQYF	TGTGCCAGCCAGACAGGGAACGAGCAGTACTTC
15	TRBV7-6	TRBD2	TRBJ2-1	NA	CASSRLAGSYNEQFF	TGTGCCAGCAGCCGCCTAGCGGGATCCTACAATGAGCAGTTCTTC
13	TRBV7-9	NA	TRBJ2-1	NA	CASSLVGDNEQFF	TGTGCCAGCAGCTTAGTAGGGGACAATGAGCAGTTCTTC
19	TRBV2	TRBD2	TRBJ2-3	NA	CASTPPGEFSGGSTDTQYF	TGTGCCTCAACCCCCCCAGGGGAATTTAGCGGGGGGAGCACAGATACGCAGTATTTT
15	TRBV30	TRBD2	TRBJ2-3	NA	CAWSVAGTSTDTQYF	TGTGCCTGGAGTGTAGCGGGGACCAGCACAGATACGCAGTATTTT
16	TRBV19	NA	TRBJ2-1	NA	CASSHQGTEIGNEQFF	TGTGCCAGTAGTCACCAAGGGACGGAGATTGGGAATGAGCAGTTCTTC
16	TRBV7-9	NA	TRBJ1-3	NA	CASSFPDSFSGNTIYF	TGTGCCAGCAGCTTCCCGGACAGTTTCTCTGGAAACACCATATATTTT
15	TRBV28	NA	TRBJ2-7	NA	CASSTIGDQSYEQYF	TGTGCCAGCAGTACGATCGGGGACCAATCCTACGAGCAGTACTTC